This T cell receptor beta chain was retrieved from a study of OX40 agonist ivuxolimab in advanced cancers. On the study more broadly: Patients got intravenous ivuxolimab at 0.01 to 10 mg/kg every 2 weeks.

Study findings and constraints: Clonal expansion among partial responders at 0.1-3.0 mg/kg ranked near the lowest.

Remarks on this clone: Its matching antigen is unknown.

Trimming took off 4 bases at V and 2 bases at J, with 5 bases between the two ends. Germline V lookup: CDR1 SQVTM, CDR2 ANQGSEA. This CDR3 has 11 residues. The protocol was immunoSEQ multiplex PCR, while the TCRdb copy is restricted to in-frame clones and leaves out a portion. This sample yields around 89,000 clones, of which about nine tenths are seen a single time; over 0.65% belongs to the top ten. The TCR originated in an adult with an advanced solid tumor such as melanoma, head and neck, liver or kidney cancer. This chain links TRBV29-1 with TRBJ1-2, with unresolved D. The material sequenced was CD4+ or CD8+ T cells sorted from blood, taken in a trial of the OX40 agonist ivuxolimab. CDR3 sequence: CSVVSNYGYTF. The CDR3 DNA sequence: TGCAGCGTTGTCTCCAACTATGGCTACACCTTC.